This T cell receptor (beta chain) was sequenced for a study of blood T cell repertoires in COVID-19. Study as a whole: The cDNA or gDNA used as material had been derived from T cells, B-cell-depleted T cells, or PBMCs.

The repertoire was sequenced with immunoSEQ multiplex PCR; TCRdb's copy has only in-frame clones and lacks some. The data contain about 74,000 clones, more than 70% of them singletons. Sequencing was performed on peripheral blood. This sequence originates from a man in his 70s with active or convalescent COVID-19.

Here the CDR3 reads CASSLVGEGQETQYF. CDR3 DNA sequence: TGTGCCAGCAGTTTAGTGGGAGAGGGTCAAGAGACCCAGTACTTC. The chain couples TRBV28 to TRBJ2-5; D possibly corresponds to TRBD2 (5 bases). The CDR3 sequence is 15 residues long. V gave up 2 bases and J gave up 2 bases, with 12 bases separating them. Germline values: CDR1 MDHEN, CDR2 SYDVKM.